The 22 T cell receptor beta chains below were found in one sample sequenced in a study of shared clonotypes between healthy human individuals. The table came from immunoSEQ multiplex PCR; TCRdb's copy has only in-frame clones and leaves some out. The data show some 2,100,000 clones, approximately 96% seen once. The sequencing sample was made of naive CD4+ T cells sorted from blood. This sample's subset: CD45RA+ positively selected. The source of these receptors is a man between 18 and 29 years old in good health.

The chain joins TRBV10-3 to TRBJ2-2; D perhaps matches TRBD1 (5 bases). CDR1 ENHRY and CDR2 SYGVKD come from the germline V gene. The ends were cut back, 1 base at V and 0 bases at J, with 15 bases in the middle. This CDR3 region has 18 residues. The CDR3 sequence: CAISELAGNPSNTGELFF. As DNA, the CDR3 is TGTGCCATCAGTGAGTTGGCAGGGAATCCCTCGAACACCGGGGAGCTGTTTTTT.

CDR3 coding DNA: TGTGCCAGCTCACCACCCAGCATATCGTCCTACGAGCAGTACTTC. Translated: CASSPPSISSYEQYF. This chain connects TRBV18 to TRBJ2-7; D not resolved. From germline, CDR1 is KGHSH and CDR2 LQKENI. V lost 0 bases and J 1 base, leaving 10 bases between the germline ends. The CDR3 length is 15 residues.

CDR3 nucleotides: TGTGCCAGCAGCTTAATCGGCGGGAGTTCGCCCTACGAGCAGTACTTC. It specifies CASSLIGGSSPYEQYF. The rearrangement joins TRBV7-2 to TRBJ2-7, with 7 bases identical to TRBD2. V gave up 2 bases and J gave up 2 bases; unmatched junction bases: 9. Per germline, CDR1 SGHTA and CDR2 FQGNSA. The CDR3 extends over 16 amino acids.

The CDR3 loop reads CASSTGITSSYNEQFF. The DNA for the CDR3 is TGTGCCAGTAGCACAGGGATAACCAGCTCCTACAATGAGCAGTTCTTC. The V call is TRBV19, the J call TRBJ2-1; a possible D gene is TRBD1 (6 bases). The V gene's germline CDR1 is LNHDA and CDR2 SQIVND (reference sequence). CDR3 length equals 16 residues. With 6 bases removed from V and 0 bases from J, the gap between germline ends came to 15 bases.

In its sample, this clone was seen once. CDR3 protein: CASSQAGARGTEAFF. The CDR3 DNA reads as TGCGCCAGCAGCCAAGCTGGGGCCAGGGGTACTGAAGCTTTCTTT. This chain uses TRBV4-1 with TRBJ1-1, with D possibly TRBD1 on 6 matching bases. The CDR3 extends over 15 amino acids. With 1 base removed from V and 5 bases from J, the gap between germline ends came to 14 bases. Per germline, CDR1 MGHRA and CDR2 YSYEKL.

The V call is TRBV6-1, the J call TRBJ2-7, with D possibly being TRBD1 (6 bases). The germline V and J ends were trimmed by 5 bases and 0 bases, with 11 bases remaining between them. Germline CDR1 is MNHNS and CDR2 is SASEGT. The CDR3 spans 14 residues. CDR3 loop: CASSNRDNSYEQYF. CDR3 sequence (DNA): TGTGCCAGCAGTAATAGGGACAACTCCTACGAGCAGTACTTC.

This chain connects TRBV4-1 to TRBJ2-7, with TRBD1 identical over 9 bases. Germline assignment: CDR1 MGHRA and CDR2 YSYEKL. V gave up 4 bases and J gave up 6 bases; unmatched junction bases: 16. The CDR3 runs to 17 residues. The DNA of the CDR3 is TGCGCCAGCAGCCGTTCCCAAGGGACAGGGTATATGGGCGAGCAGTACTTC. This encodes CASSRSQGTGYMGEQYF.

Notes on this clone: The same CDR3 also results from other DNA sequences found in this sample. This chain links TRBV11-2 with TRBJ2-7; 7 nucleotides align to TRBD2. Germline CDR1 reads SGHAT; CDR2 reads FQNNGV. The CDR3 is 14 amino acids. V lost 1 base to trimming and J lost 1 base; unmatched junction nucleotides: 1. CDR3 residues: CASSLGLASYEQYF. DNA for the CDR3: TGTGCCAGCAGCTTAGGACTAGCTTCCTACGAGCAGTACTTC.

V and J are TRBV9 and TRBJ2-5; TRBD1 matches at 10 bases. In germline, CDR1 is SGDLS, CDR2 YYNGEE. V trimming: 0 bases; J trimming: 4 bases; junction bases outside the gene matches: 6. CDR3 size: 16 residues. The CDR3: CASSVGQGASRETQYF. CDR3 coding DNA: TGTGCCAGCAGCGTAGGACAGGGGGCTTCTCGAGAGACCCAGTACTTC. The variable domain in full, completed from reference TRBV9 and TRBJ2-5, reads DSGVTQTPKHLITATGQRVTLRCSPRSGDLSVYWYQQSLDQGLQFLIQYYNGEERAKGNILERFSAQQFPDLHSELNLSSLELGDSALYFCASSVGQGASRETQYFGPGTRLLVL.

This clone was recorded once. This sample also contains other DNA sequences that code for the same CDR3. The chain couples TRBV6-1 to TRBJ2-7; D gene ambiguous. Germline CDR1 MNHNS, CDR2 SASEGT. With 5 bases removed from V and 0 bases from J, the gap between germline ends came to 5 bases. This CDR3 has 12 amino acids. The CDR3 spells CASSSYSYEQYF. The DNA of the CDR3 is TGTGCCAGCAGTTCTTACTCCTACGAGCAGTACTTC.

The rearrangement joins TRBV9 to TRBJ1-4; unclear D gene. This CDR3 has 15 amino acids. V lost 0 bases, J lost 0 bases, and 6 bases lay in between. Looked up from germline, CDR1 is SGDLS and CDR2 is YYNGEE. The CDR3 region is CASSVGGTTNEKLFF. The DNA for the CDR3 is TGTGCCAGCAGCGTAGGGGGAACAACTAATGAAAAACTGTTTTTT.

The gene calls are TRBV6-6 and TRBJ2-2; D call uncertain. The germline V gene has CDR1 MNHNY and CDR2 SVGAGI (reference sequence). The V end lost 5 bases, the J end lost 5 bases, and 9 bases lay between the germline ends. The CDR3 consists of 13 residues. CDR3 sequence: CASSPVRTGELFF. The DNA of the CDR3 is TGTGCCAGCAGTCCCGTTAGAACCGGGGAGCTGTTTTTT.

The chain couples TRBV6-5 to TRBJ1-3; D may be TRBD1 (5 bases). CDR3 length: 14 amino acids. V lost 6 bases and J 2 bases, leaving 11 bases between the germline ends. In germline, CDR1 is MNHEY, CDR2 SVGAGI. For the CDR3, the DNA is TGTGCCAGCAGACCCGGGGGGGCTGGAAACACCATATATTTT. Encoded protein: CASRPGGAGNTIYF.

This clone occurred a few times. The chain uses TRBV2 and TRBJ1-5; D gene uncertain. Per germline, CDR1 SNHLY and CDR2 FYNNEI. The CDR3 consists of 14 residues. V was clipped by 4 bases and J by 5 bases, with 12 bases between them. This CDR3 is CASSVVSGYQPQHF. The DNA of the CDR3 is TGTGCCAGCAGTGTGGTATCGGGGTATCAGCCCCAGCATTTT. The full variable domain, in which reference TRBV2 and TRBJ1-5 provide the parts outside the CDR3, is EPEVTQTPSHQVTQMGQEVILRCVPISNHLYFYWYRQILGQKVEFLVSFYNNEISEKSEIFDDQFSVERPDGSNFTLKIRSTKLEDSAMYFCASSVVSGYQPQHFGDGTRLSIL.

The chain links TRBV28 to TRBJ2-1; 9 bases map to TRBD1. Germline lookup yields CDR1 MDHEN and CDR2 SYDVKM. V was clipped by 4 bases and J by 7 bases; unmatched bases: 2. This CDR3 has 13 amino acids. The CDR3 loop reads CASSSGQGNEQFF. In DNA, the CDR3 is TGTGCCAGCAGTTCAGGACAGGGGAATGAGCAGTTCTTC.

J is TRBJ2-1 and V is TRBV4-1; the D gene is possibly TRBD2 (6 bases). The CDR3 is 16 residues long. Germline V lookup: CDR1 MGHRA, CDR2 YSYEKL. With 0 bases removed from V and 5 bases from J, the gap between germline ends came to 14 bases. Written as DNA, the CDR3 is TGCGCCAGCAGCCAAGAGGGCGGGAAAGCCCACAATGAGCAGTTCTTC. Protein sequence: CASSQEGGKAHNEQFF.

This rearrangement joins TRBV5-1 to TRBJ2-7; D may be TRBD1 (6 bases). Germline-derived CDR1 and CDR2 are SGHRS and YFSETQ. Trimming took off 4 bases at V and 0 bases at J, with 14 bases between the two ends. The CDR3 runs 15 residues. In DNA form, the CDR3 reads TGCGCCAGCAGCCTCGGGACACAAACCTCCTACGAGCAGTACTTC. Translated: CASSLGTQTSYEQYF.

The V call is TRBV27, the J call TRBJ2-7; the D is unclear. Trimming removed 11 bases from V and 4 bases from J, with 6 bases in between. The CDR3 has 9 residues. Germline lookup yields CDR1 MNHEY and CDR2 SMNVEV (reference sequence). CDR3 region: CAGRYEQYF. CDR3 nucleotides: TGTGCCGGAAGATACGAGCAGTACTTC.

This sequence joins TRBV25-1 and TRBJ2-1; D is perhaps TRBD1 (6 bases). The CDR3 is 15 amino acids. V shed 6 bases and J shed 8 bases, with 20 bases lying between them. The germline CDR1 and CDR2 sequences are MGHDK and SYGVNS. The CDR3 reads CASSRRDRRSDEQFF. The DNA of the CDR3 is TGTGCCAGCAGCCGACGTGACAGGAGGAGCGATGAGCAGTTCTTC.

This clone has just one count. Compared with germline, one end of the junction differs, possibly owing to a read error. The DNA for the CDR3 is TGTGCTAGCAGCCCCATGAATGGGGGAGCGAGCGAGCAGTACTTC. Protein product: CASSPMNGGASEQYF. The chain carries TRBV7-7 and TRBJ2-7, with D tentatively TRBD1 or TRBD2 (5 bases each). The CDR3 runs 15 residues. CDR1 SSHAT and CDR2 FNYEAQ come from the germline V gene (reference sequence).

The gene calls are TRBV5-6 and TRBJ2-7; the D gene could be TRBD1 or TRBD2 (6 bases each). The length of the CDR3 is 14 residues. Germline CDR1 is SGHDT and CDR2 is YYEEEE. V lost 4 bases, J lost 4 bases, and 15 bases lay in between. CDR3 sequence: CASSPRRGSYEQYF. CDR3 sequence (DNA): TGTGCCAGCAGCCCCCGGAGGGGGAGTTACGAGCAGTACTTC.

The CDR3 DNA reads TGTGCCAGCAGTCGGGGTGGACCTACAGAAAAACTGTTTTTT. It translates to CASSRGGPTEKLFF. The V call is TRBV28, the J call TRBJ1-4; unclear D gene. CDR3 length: 14 amino acids. CDR1 is MDHEN and CDR2 is SYDVKM in the germline V gene. V lost 5 bases, J lost 8 bases, and 15 bases lay in between.